The subject of this entry is one TCR beta chain. Treatment defined: PENTA 11 planned treatment interruption arm or continuous ART arm. The TCR library was built from RNA with a 3' RACE protocol and unique molecular identifiers. TCRdb itself ran the 3' RACE reads through MiXCR, one entry per CDR3 protein. Of about 37,000 distinct CDR3 sequences listed, about 6.5% are singletons. This sample stems from a study of HIV-infected children after antiretroviral therapy interruption. This CDR3 comprises 16 residues. V shed 4 bases and J shed 4 bases, with 17 bases lying between them. The germline V gene encodes CDR1 KGHDR and CDR2 SFDVKD.

The specimen comprised CD45RA+ CD4+ T cells from PBMCs, pooled from several time points, sampled from a donor given antiretroviral therapy, either interrupted or continuous. Subset defined: naive CD4+ CD45RA+ CD45RO- T cells. The V and J genes are TRBV24-1 and TRBJ2-3, with D possibly matching TRBD2 (5 bases). The origin of this receptor is a pool of human donors with HIV. DNA of the CDR3: TGTGCCACCAGTGACCCTACCGGGATCTTTGCAGATACGCAGTATTTT. This encodes CATSDPTGIFADTQYF.